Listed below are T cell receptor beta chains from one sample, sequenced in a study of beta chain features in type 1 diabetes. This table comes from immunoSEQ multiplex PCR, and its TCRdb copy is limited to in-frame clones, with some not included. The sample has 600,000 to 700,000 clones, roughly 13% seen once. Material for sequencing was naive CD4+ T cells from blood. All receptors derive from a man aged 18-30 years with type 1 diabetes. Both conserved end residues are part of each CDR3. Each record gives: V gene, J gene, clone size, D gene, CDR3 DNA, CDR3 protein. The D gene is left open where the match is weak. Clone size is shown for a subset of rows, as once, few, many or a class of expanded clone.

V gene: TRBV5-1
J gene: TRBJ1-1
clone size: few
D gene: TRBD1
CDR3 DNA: TGCGCCAGCAGCTCCGACAGGGGGAACACTGAAGCTTTCTTT
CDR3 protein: CASSSDRGNTEAFF

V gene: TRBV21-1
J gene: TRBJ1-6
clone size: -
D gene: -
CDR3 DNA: TGTGCCAGCAGCCCCAGGGACAGGGGTTATAATTCACCCCTCCACTTT
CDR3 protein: CASSPRDRGYNSPLHF

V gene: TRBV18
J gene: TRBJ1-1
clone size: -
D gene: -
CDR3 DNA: TGTGCCAGCTCACTGGTGGGAGGCCTTGACACTGAAGCTTTCTTT
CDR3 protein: CASSLVGGLDTEAFF

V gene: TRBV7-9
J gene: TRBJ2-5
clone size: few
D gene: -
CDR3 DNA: TGTGCCAGCAGCTTAGTCGAGACAACGCAAGAGACCCAGTACTTC
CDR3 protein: CASSLVETTQETQYF

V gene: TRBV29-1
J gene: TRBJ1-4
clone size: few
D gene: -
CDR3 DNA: TGCAGCGTTGGGGTCCCAGGTGAAAAACTGTTTTTT
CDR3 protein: CSVGVPGEKLFF

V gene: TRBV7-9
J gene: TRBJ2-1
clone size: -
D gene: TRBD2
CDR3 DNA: TGTGCCAGCAGCTTGAAGCGGGGGACCTCAACCGAGCAGTTCTTC
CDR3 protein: CASSLKRGTSTEQFF

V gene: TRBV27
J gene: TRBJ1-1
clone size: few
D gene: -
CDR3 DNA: TGTGCCAGCAGCATGATATACCTGAACACTGAAGCTTTCTTT
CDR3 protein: CASSMIYLNTEAFF

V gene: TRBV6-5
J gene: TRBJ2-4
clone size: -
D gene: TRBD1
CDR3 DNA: TGTGCCAGCAGTCCGGACAGGGATCAGGGCATTCAGTACTTC
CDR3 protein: CASSPDRDQGIQYF

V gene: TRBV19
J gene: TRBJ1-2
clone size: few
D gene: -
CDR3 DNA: TGTGCCAGTAGTGGGGCAGGGGAAATTGGCTACACCTTC
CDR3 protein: CASSGAGEIGYTF

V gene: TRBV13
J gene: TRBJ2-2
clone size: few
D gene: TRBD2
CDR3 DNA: TGTGCCAGCAGACGGAGCGGGATGAACACCGGGGAGCTGTTTTTT
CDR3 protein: CASRRSGMNTGELFF

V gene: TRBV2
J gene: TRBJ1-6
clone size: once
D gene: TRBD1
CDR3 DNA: TGTGCCAGCAGCCAGAAACAGGGGAATTCACCCCTCCACTTT
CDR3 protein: CASSQKQGNSPLHF

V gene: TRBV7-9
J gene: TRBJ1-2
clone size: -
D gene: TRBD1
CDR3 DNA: TGTGCCAGCAGCTCAACAGGGGACGGCTATGGCTACACCTTC
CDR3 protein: CASSSTGDGYGYTF

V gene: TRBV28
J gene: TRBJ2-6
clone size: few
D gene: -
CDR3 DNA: TGTGCCAGCAGCGGGGGCAGTCGGTCTGGGGCCAACGTCCTGACTTTC
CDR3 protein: CASSGGSRSGANVLTF

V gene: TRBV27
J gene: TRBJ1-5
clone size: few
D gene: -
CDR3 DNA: TGTGCCAGCAGTCCATCAGGTGTAAGCAATCAGCCCCAGCATTTT
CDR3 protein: CASSPSGVSNQPQHF

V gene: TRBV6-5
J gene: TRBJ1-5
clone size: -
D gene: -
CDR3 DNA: TGTGCCAGCAGCAGCCCAGGGGAGCCGACTAGGCCCCAGCATTTT
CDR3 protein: CASSSPGEPTRPQHF

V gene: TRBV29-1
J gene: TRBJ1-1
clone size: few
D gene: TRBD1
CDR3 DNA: TGCAGCGTTGACAGGGGGGGGACTGAAGCTTTCTTT
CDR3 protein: CSVDRGGTEAFF

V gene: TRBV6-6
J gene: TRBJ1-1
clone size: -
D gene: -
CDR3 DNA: TGTGCCAGCAGCCGTCAACCAGGTGTGTGGGCTTTCTTT
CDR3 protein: CASSRQPGVWAFF

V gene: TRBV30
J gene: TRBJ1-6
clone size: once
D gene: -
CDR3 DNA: TGTGCCTGGGGTCACCCTTCGGGGGGTTCACCCCTCCACTTT
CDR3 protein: CAWGHPSGGSPLHF

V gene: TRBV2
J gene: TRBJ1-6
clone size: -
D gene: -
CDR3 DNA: TGTGCCAGCAGTGAAGCCCTTAGCAATTCACCCCTCCACTTT
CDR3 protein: CASSEALSNSPLHF

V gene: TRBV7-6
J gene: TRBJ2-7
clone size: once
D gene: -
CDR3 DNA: TGTGCCAGCAGCCCCGACAGAGAGACCTACGAGCAGTACTTC
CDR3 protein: CASSPDRETYEQYF

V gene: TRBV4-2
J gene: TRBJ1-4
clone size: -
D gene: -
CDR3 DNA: TGTGCCAGCAGCCAAGAGATGCCGCGTTGGGGGGCGTATGAAAAACTGTTTTTT
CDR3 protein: CASSQEMPRWGAYEKLFF

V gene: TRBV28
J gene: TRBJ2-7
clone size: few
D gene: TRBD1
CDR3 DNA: TGTGCCAGCAGTACGACAGGGGGCGAGTACGAGCAGTACTTC
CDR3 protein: CASSTTGGEYEQYF

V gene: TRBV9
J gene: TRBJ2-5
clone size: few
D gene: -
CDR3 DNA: TGTGCCAGCAGCGTAGCTAGCAGGAACCAAGAGACCCAGTACTTC
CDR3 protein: CASSVASRNQETQYF

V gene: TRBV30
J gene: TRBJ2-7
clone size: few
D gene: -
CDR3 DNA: TGTGCCTGGAGTGTCGCGGTACCCGAGCAGTACTTC
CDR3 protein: CAWSVAVPEQYF

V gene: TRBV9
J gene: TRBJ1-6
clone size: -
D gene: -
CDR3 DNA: TGTGCCAGCAGCGCCCAAGCGGTCGGTAATAATTCACCCCTCCACTTT
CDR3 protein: CASSAQAVGNNSPLHF

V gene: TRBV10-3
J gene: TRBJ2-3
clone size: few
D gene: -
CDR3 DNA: TGTGCCATCAGCCCCACCCGCAACATGGACAGCTCAGATACGCAGTATTTT
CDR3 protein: CAISPTRNMDSSDTQYF

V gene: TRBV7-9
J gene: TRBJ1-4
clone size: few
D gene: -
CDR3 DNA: TGTGCCAGCAGCTCCTACCAGGGGATGACTAATGAAAAACTGTTTTTT
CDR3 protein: CASSSYQGMTNEKLFF

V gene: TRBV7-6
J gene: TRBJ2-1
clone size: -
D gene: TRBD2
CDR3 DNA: TGTGCCAGCAGCCTCATAAGCGGGGGAAACTACAATGAGCAGTTCTTC
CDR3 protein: CASSLISGGNYNEQFF

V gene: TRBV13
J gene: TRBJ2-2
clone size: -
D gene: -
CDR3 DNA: TGTGCCAGCAGCTGGACGCTCAGGAGCACCGGGGAGCTGTTTTTT
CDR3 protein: CASSWTLRSTGELFF

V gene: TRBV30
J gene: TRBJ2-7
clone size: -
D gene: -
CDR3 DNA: TGTGCCTGGAGTAGGGGAAACGAGCAGTACTTC
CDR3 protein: CAWSRGNEQYF

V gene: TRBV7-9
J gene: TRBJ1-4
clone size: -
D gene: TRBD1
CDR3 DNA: TGTGCCAGCAGCCCTCGGACAGGCTGGGAAAAACTGTTTTTT
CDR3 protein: CASSPRTGWEKLFF

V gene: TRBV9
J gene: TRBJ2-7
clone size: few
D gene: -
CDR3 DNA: TGTGCCAGCAGCCAAGAGGGCAGCCTCCTCTCCTACGAGCAGTACTTC
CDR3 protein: CASSQEGSLLSYEQYF

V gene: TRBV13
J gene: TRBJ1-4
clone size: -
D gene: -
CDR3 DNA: TGTGCCAGCAGCTTAACCGGGGCGGCGACTAATGAAAAACTGTTTTTT
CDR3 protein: CASSLTGAATNEKLFF

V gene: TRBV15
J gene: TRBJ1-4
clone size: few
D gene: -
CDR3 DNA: TGTGCCACCAGCAGAGAGGGTGAAAAACTGTTTTTT
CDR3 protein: CATSREGEKLFF

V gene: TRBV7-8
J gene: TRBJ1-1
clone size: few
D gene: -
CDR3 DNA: TGTGCCAGCAACATCGCAGGTACGGGCACTGAAGCTTTCTTT
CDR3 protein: CASNIAGTGTEAFF

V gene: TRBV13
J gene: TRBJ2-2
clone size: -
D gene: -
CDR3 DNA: TGTGCCAGCAGCCCGAGAGGGAAAGGTGCCACCGGGGAGCTGTTTTTT
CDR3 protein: CASSPRGKGATGELFF

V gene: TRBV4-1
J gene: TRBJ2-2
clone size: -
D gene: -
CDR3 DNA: TGCGCCAGCAGCGGGCGGGGTTTCGACACCGGGGAGCTGTTTTTT
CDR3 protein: CASSGRGFDTGELFF

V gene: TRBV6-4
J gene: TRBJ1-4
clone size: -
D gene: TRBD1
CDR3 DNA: TGTGCCAGCAGCGAATATCCGGGACAGGTTAATGAAAAACTGTTTTTT
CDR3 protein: CASSEYPGQVNEKLFF

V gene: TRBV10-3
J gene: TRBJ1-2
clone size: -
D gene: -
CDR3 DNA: TGTGCCATCAGCCCTGATGAGGGATACTATGGCTACACCTTC
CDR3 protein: CAISPDEGYYGYTF

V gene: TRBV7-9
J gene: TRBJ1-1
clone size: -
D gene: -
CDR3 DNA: TGTGCCAGCAGCCGGACGGGACCTATGAACACTGAAGCTTTCTTT
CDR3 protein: CASSRTGPMNTEAFF

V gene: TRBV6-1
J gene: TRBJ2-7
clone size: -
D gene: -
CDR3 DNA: TGTGCCAGCAGTGAAGCAAGACAGTCCTACGAGCAGTACTTC
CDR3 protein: CASSEARQSYEQYF

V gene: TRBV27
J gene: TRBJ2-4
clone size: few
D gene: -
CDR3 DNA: TGTGCCAGCAGTTTTGGCGGACAAGCCAAAAACATTCAGTACTTC
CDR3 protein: CASSFGGQAKNIQYF

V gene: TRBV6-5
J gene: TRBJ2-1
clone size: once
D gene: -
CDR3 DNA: TGTGCCAGCAGTCTGACACGAAATGAGCAGTTCTTC
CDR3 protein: CASSLTRNEQFF

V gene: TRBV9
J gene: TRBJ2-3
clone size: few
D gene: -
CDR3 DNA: TGTGCCAGCAGCGTACTCGACTTGGATACGCAGTATTTT
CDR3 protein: CASSVLDLDTQYF

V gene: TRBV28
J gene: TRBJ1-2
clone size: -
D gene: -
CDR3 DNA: TGTGCCAGCAGTTTTGAAGGGACTAACTATGGCTACACCTTC
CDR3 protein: CASSFEGTNYGYTF

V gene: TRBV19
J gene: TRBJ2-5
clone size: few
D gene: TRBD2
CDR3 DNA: TGTGCCAGTAGTATTACCAAGCGGGACGCTGTCGGCGGGACCCAGTACTTC
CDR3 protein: CASSITKRDAVGGTQYF

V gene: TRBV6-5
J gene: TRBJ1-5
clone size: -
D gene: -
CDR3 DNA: TGTGCCAGCAGTTACGGGCAGGGCTTCAATCAGCCCCAGCATTTT
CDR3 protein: CASSYGQGFNQPQHF

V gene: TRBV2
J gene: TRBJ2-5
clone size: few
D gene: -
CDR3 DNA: TGTGCCCGCGGGACTGAGCAAGAGACCCAGTACTTC
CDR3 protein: CARGTEQETQYF

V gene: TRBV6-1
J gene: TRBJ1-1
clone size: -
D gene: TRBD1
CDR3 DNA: TGTGCCGGACGGGACAGTAACGTCGGGGACACTGAAGCTTTCTTT
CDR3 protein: CAGRDSNVGDTEAFF